The 5 T cell receptor beta chains in this list originate from one sample, sequenced in a study of OX40 agonist ivuxolimab in advanced cancers. TCRdb's table, derived via immunoSEQ multiplex PCR, lists solely in-frame clones and lacks some. The data show about 80,000 clones, 87% seen once. Sample: CD4+ or CD8+ T cells sorted from blood, taken in a trial of the OX40 agonist ivuxolimab. Receptors originate from an adult with an advanced solid tumor such as melanoma, head and neck, liver or kidney cancer.

The rearrangement links TRBV28 to TRBJ2-3; D gene uncertain. CDR3 length: 13 amino acids. V was pared by 5 bases and J by 7 bases, with 13 bases between. Germline V CDR1 and CDR2: MDHEN, SYDVKM. CDR3 residues: CASSPTVRNTQYF. The CDR3 DNA is TGTGCCAGCAGTCCGACGGTGCGCAATACGCAGTATTTT. The entire variable domain, with the rest obtained from reference TRBV28 and TRBJ2-3, is as follows: DVKVTQSSRYLVKRTGEKVFLECVQDMDHENMFWYRQDPGLGLRLIYFSYDVKMKEKGDIPEGYSVSREKKERFSLILESASTNQTSMYLCASSPTVRNTQYFGPGTRLTVL.

The chain links TRBV4-3 to TRBJ2-3; the match to TRBD2 covers 10 bases. CDR3 length equals 19 residues. After removal of 1 base from V and 0 bases from J, the junction contained 10 bases not matched to a gene. Germline assignment: CDR1 LGHNA and CDR2 YSLEER. The CDR3 bases are TGCGCCAGCAGCCAAGTTGCAGGGATAGCGGGAGGAAGCACAGATACGCAGTATTTT. It specifies CASSQVAGIAGGSTDTQYF.

With regard to this clone: Other nucleotide sequences from this sample produce the same CDR3. The CDR3 DNA reads as TGTGCCAGCAGCTTAGGTGTGGGTCAGCCCCAGCATTTT. It translates to CASSLGVGQPQHF. The chain combines TRBV7-9 with TRBJ1-5, with D unclear. Germline loops: CDR1 SEHNR, CDR2 FQNEAQ (reference sequence). This CDR3 has 13 amino acids. Trimming removed 1 base from V and 6 bases from J, with 7 bases in between.

CDR3: CSVGGIQTQYF. CDR3 coding DNA: TGCAGTGTTGGGGGGATTCAGACCCAGTACTTC. The V call is TRBV20-1, the J call TRBJ2-5, with D possibly matching TRBD2 (6 bases). The V end lost 7 bases, the J end lost 6 bases, and 12 bases lay between the germline ends. CDR3 length equals 11 residues. Germline lookup yields CDR1 DFQATT and CDR2 SNEGSKA (reference sequence).

The chain links TRBV6-5 to TRBJ1-5; 7 positions match TRBD1. The CDR3 has 15 residues. Germline V gene sequence: CDR1 MNHEY, CDR2 SVGAGI. V shed 6 bases and J 3 bases; nucleotides not matched to a gene: 8. CDR3 in amino acids: CASRRQGSDNQPQHF. The CDR3 DNA reads as TGTGCCAGCAGGAGACAGGGATCGGACAATCAGCCCCAGCATTTT.